The present entry profiles one TCR beta chain with its context. No antigen is known for it. The protocol was immunoSEQ multiplex PCR, while the TCRdb copy is restricted to in-frame clones and leaves out a portion. The table includes around 100,000 clones, 85% to 95% detected once. This entry is derived from a study of OX40 agonist ivuxolimab in advanced cancers. Overall study findings and caveats: Nonresponders included some who also had low normalized T-cell clonal expansion. Antigen targets of the expanded peripheral T cells went undetermined. At 0.1 to 3.0 mg/kg and by week 6, CD4+ and CD8+ T cells in the blood had expanded clonally.

V lost 3 bases and J 2 bases, leaving 6 bases between the germline ends. Germline V lookup: CDR1 SGHTS, CDR2 YDEGEE. The CDR3 runs 12 residues. The V gene is TRBV5-8, the J gene TRBJ2-7; D is unresolved. The sequence was collected from an adult with an advanced solid tumor such as melanoma, head and neck, liver or kidney cancer. Sequenced material: CD4+ or CD8+ T cells sorted from blood, taken in a trial of the OX40 agonist ivuxolimab. The CDR3 region is CASSSTAYEQYF. CDR3 coding DNA: TGTGCCAGCAGCTCTACGGCCTACGAGCAGTACTTC.